What follows are 13 T cell receptor beta chains derived from one specimen sequenced in a study of T cells in Graves' hyperthyroidism and ophthalmopathy. Researchers took RNA transcripts and amplified the TCR beta CDR3 regions from them. HTBI primers were the set used in a first-round RT-PCR of the TCR CDR3. Each CDR3 protein is one row after TCRdb ran MiXCR on the multiplex PCR reads. The sample includes about 420,000 distinct CDR3 sequences, approximately 15% of them seen just once. Sequencing was done on a sample of blood. The receptors were sampled from a woman younger than 30 with Graves' hyperthyroidism.

This clonotype was counted at least ten times. The V gene is TRBV20-1, the J gene TRBJ1-2, with 9 bases fitting TRBD1. The CDR3 length is 14 residues. CDR1 is DFQATT and CDR2 is SNEGSKA in the germline V gene (reference sequence). V lost 3 bases and J lost 3; bases outside the gene matches: 5. The CDR3 sequence is CSASPGTGYYGYTF. CDR3 bases: TGCAGTGCTAGTCCGGGGACAGGGTACTATGGCTACACCTTC.

This clonotype was picked up many times. This chain links TRBV10-1 with TRBJ2-7; 10 bases map to TRBD2. The germline CDR1 and CDR2 sequences are WNHNN and SYGVQD (reference sequence). The V and J ends lost 8 bases and 5 bases, in that order; junction bases with no gene match: 6. The CDR3 is 13 amino acids. CDR3 sequence reads: CASPFLAGDEQYF. The CDR3 DNA is TGCGCCAGCCCCTTCCTAGCGGGGGACGAGCAGTACTTC.

The V gene is TRBV7-3, the J gene TRBJ2-1, with 13 bases lining up with TRBD2. The V segment lost 2 bases and the J segment 10 bases; nucleotides outside the gene matches: 5. Germline V gives CDR1 SGHTA, CDR2 FQGTGA. The CDR3 loop spans 15 amino acids. The CDR3: CASSLGLAGDPEQFF. CDR3 coding DNA: TGTGCCAGCAGCTTAGGACTAGCGGGGGACCCAGAGCAGTTCTTC.

This clonotype occurred a few times. V usage is TRBV10-3 and J usage is TRBJ1-1; D unresolved. Germline CDR1 is ENHRY and CDR2 is SYGVKD. Trimming stripped 2 bases from V and 0 bases from J, with 13 bases between. The CDR3 spans 16 residues. The CDR3 nucleotides are TGTGCCATCAGTGAGACGGGCGGTGGGGTGAACACTGAAGCTTTCTTT. Protein product: CAISETGGGVNTEAFF.

Notes on this clonotype: A read error may explain this, as a much larger clone is one base away. CDR3 residues: CAIRPTNEGGGYNEQFF. The CDR3 DNA sequence: TGTGCCATCAGACCAACAAACGAGGGAGGGGGCTACAATGAGCAGTTCTTC. The V and J genes are TRBV10-3 and TRBJ2-1, with D perhaps TRBD2 (7 bases). From germline, CDR1 is ENHRY and CDR2 SYGVKD. V gave up 6 bases and J gave up 3 bases, with 21 bases separating them. The CDR3 spans 17 residues.

This clonotype was picked up many times. V gene TRBV20-1 combines with J gene TRBJ2-5; D remains unclear. CDR1 is DFQATT, CDR2 SNEGSKA, per germline (reference sequence). The CDR3 extends over 14 amino acids. V dropped 3 bases and J dropped 2 bases, with 13 bases sitting between them. Written as DNA, the CDR3 is TGCAGTGCTAGGCCCGAGCGCTTGCAAGAGACCCAGTACTTC. Translated: CSARPERLQETQYF.

This clonotype occurred many times. The V gene is TRBV15, the J gene TRBJ2-3; perhaps TRBD1 as D (6 bases). V was shortened by 6 bases and J by 6 bases, with 13 bases between the two germline ends. CDR1 and CDR2 (germline): LNHNV, YYDKDF (reference sequence). The CDR3 covers 13 residues. CDR3 sequence: CATRHSGADTQYF. The DNA of the CDR3 is TGTGCCACCAGACACTCAGGGGCCGATACGCAGTATTTT. Full variable domain (missing parts from reference TRBV15 and TRBJ2-3): DAMVIQNPRYQVTQFGKPVTLSCSQTLNHNVMYWYQQKSSQAPKLLFHYYDKDFNNEADTPDNFQSRRPNTSFCFLDIRSPGLGDTAMYLCATRHSGADTQYFGPGTRLTVL.

This clonotype was recorded at least ten times. This sequence joins TRBV19 and TRBJ2-2; D is uncertain. The CDR3 contains 14 residues. The germline V gene encodes CDR1 LNHDA and CDR2 SQIVND (reference sequence). V gave up 9 bases and J gave up 0 bases, with 11 bases separating them. This chain's CDR3 is CASRRIANTGELFF. CDR3 in DNA: TGTGCCAGCCGCAGAATAGCGAACACCGGGGAGCTGTTTTTT.

This clonotype was picked up a small number of times. The chain carries TRBV7-2 and TRBJ2-2; D unresolved. The CDR3 totals 15 residues. V lost 6 bases, J lost 1 base, and 12 bases lay in between. CDR1 and CDR2 (germline): SGHTA, FQGNSA. Here the CDR3 reads CASRSDRKNTGELFF. The CDR3 nucleotides are TGTGCCAGCAGGTCAGATAGAAAGAACACCGGGGAGCTGTTTTTT.

This clonotype was detected many times. This chain connects TRBV13 to TRBJ2-5; 7 positions match TRBD2. V lost 5 bases, J lost 3 bases, and 3 bases stayed unmatched. The germline V gene has CDR1 PRHDT and CDR2 FYEKMQ (reference sequence). This CDR3 has 13 residues. For the CDR3, the DNA is TGTGCCAGCAGCCCAGGGAGGGAAGAGACCCAGTACTTC. Residues: CASSPGREETQYF.

Concerning this clonotype itself: A clone one base away is much larger, so this may be a read error. This sequence joins TRBV2 and TRBJ1-4, with TRBD1 as a possible D gene (6 bases). The CDR3 has 14 amino acids. The germline V gene encodes CDR1 SNHLY and CDR2 FYNNEI. Trimming removed 8 bases from V and 5 bases from J, with 15 bases in between. The DNA for the CDR3 is TGTGCCAGCCGAACAGGGAACCGGAATGAAAAACTGTTTTTT. Encoded protein: CASRTGNRNEKLFF.

This clonotype was recorded many times. The gene calls are TRBV18 and TRBJ2-1; D is possibly TRBD2 (5 bases). The CDR3 is made up of 14 amino acids. V was shortened by 3 bases and J by 6 bases, with 12 bases between the two germline ends. The germline V gene has CDR1 KGHSH and CDR2 LQKENI. The CDR3 spells CASSPPIGGNEQFF. The DNA for the CDR3 is TGTGCCAGCTCACCCCCCATTGGAGGCAATGAGCAGTTCTTC.

This clonotype was recorded at least ten times. V and J are TRBV19 and TRBJ2-5; D is uncertain. Germline V CDR1 and CDR2: LNHDA, SQIVND (reference sequence). The CDR3 loop spans 13 amino acids. Trimming left V 4 bases short and J 5 bases short, with 11 bases between. The DNA of the CDR3 is TGTGCCAGTAGTACTATGAGACGGGAGACCCAGTACTTC. Translating gives CASSTMRRETQYF. The full variable domain, in which reference TRBV19 and TRBJ2-5 provide the parts outside the CDR3, is DGGITQSPKYLFRKEGQNVTLSCEQNLNHDAMYWYRQDPGQGLRLIYYSQIVNDFQKGDIAEGYSVSREKKESFPLTVTSAQKNPTAFYLCASSTMRRETQYFGPGTRLLVL.